The 13 T cell receptor beta chains given below trace back to one sample, sequenced in a study of glioma-infiltrating T cells after dendritic cell vaccination. Repertoires were generated with immunoSEQ multiplex PCR, while TCRdb's copy carries only in-frame clones and drops some. The sample comprises roughly 41,000 clones, 70% to 85% of which are singletons, and 7.8% rests with the top ten. The specimen comprised blood, sampled before dendritic cell vaccination. The source of these receptors is a human donor with glioblastoma.

The CDR3 here is CASSRYRDSNYGYTF. The CDR3 nucleotides read TGCGCCAGCAGCCGGTACCGGGACAGCAACTATGGCTACACCTTC. This chain connects TRBV4-1 to TRBJ1-2; TRBD1 aligns across 7 bases. This CDR3 contains 15 residues. Germline V gene sequence: CDR1 MGHRA, CDR2 YSYEKL. The V gene end was trimmed by 4 bases and the J gene end by 2 bases; junction bases not matched to a gene: 7.

Here the CDR3 reads CASSPGQATNEKLFF. CDR3 DNA: TGCGCCAGCAGCCCTGGACAGGCAACTAATGAAAAACTGTTTTTT. The chain joins TRBV5-1 to TRBJ1-4; TRBD1 matches at 7 bases. The CDR3 length is 15 residues. Germline V CDR1 and CDR2: SGHRS, YFSETQ. J lost 0 bases, V lost 4 bases, and 3 bases had no gene match.

The CDR3: CASSLTGVDTQYF. The DNA of the CDR3 is TGTGCCAGCAGCTTGACAGGGGTGGATACGCAGTATTTT. V is TRBV5-6 and J is TRBJ2-3; 7 bases agree with TRBD1. Germline V lookup: CDR1 SGHDT, CDR2 YYEEEE. The V segment lost 1 base and the J segment 6 bases; nucleotides outside the gene matches: 2. The CDR3 loop spans 13 amino acids.

The rearrangement joins TRBV30 to TRBJ1-1, with D possibly TRBD1 on 6 matching bases. Trimming stripped 5 bases from V and 10 bases from J, with 20 bases between. CDR1 and CDR2 (germline): GTSNPN, SVGIG (reference sequence). The CDR3 is 13 residues long. The CDR3 sequence: CAWAGTLTSGAFF. The DNA of the CDR3 is TGTGCCTGGGCCGGGACACTCACCTCGGGAGCTTTCTTT.

V gene TRBV7-9 combines with J gene TRBJ1-4; 9 positions agree with TRBD1. Trimming took 5 bases from V and 3 from J; bases not matched to a gene: 13. The germline V gene encodes CDR1 SEHNR and CDR2 FQNEAQ (reference sequence). The CDR3 is 18 amino acids. The DNA of the CDR3 is TGTGCCAGCAGCCACTACAGGGGGCGCCTCGTATCTAATGAAAAACTGTTTTTT. Protein product: CASSHYRGRLVSNEKLFF.

The chain carries TRBV7-9 and TRBJ1-1; 8 bases align to TRBD1. This CDR3 has 14 amino acids. CDR1 is SEHNR, CDR2 FQNEAQ, per germline (reference sequence). V gave up 5 bases and J gave up 11 bases; unmatched junction bases: 13. The CDR3 sequence is CASSTRGTGGPAFF. CDR3 DNA: TGTGCCAGCAGCACTAGAGGGACAGGCGGACCGGCTTTCTTT.

J is TRBJ2-3 and V is TRBV11-2; 8 bases fit TRBD2. The germline V gene encodes CDR1 SGHAT and CDR2 FQNNGV. V lost 10 bases and J lost 3; bases outside the gene matches: 15. This CDR3 region has 16 residues. CDR3 in amino acids: CATTKYSGASTDTQYF. The CDR3 coding sequence is TGTGCCACCACCAAATATAGCGGGGCCTCTACAGATACGCAGTATTTT.

The rearrangement uses TRBV12-1 and TRBJ2-7; the D call in the table, TRBD2, was not verified against the DNA. TRBV12-1 is marked as a pseudogene. There are 17 residues in the CDR3. CDR3 nucleotide sequence: TGTGCCAGCAGCTTTGCCCTGACTAGCGGGGCATCCTACGAGCAGTACTTC. Amino acids: CASSFALTSGASYEQYF.

This clone was observed once. The J gene is TRBJ1-1, the V gene TRBV5-1; D unclear. This CDR3 is 17 amino acids long. CDR1 is SGHRS, CDR2 YFSETQ, per germline. Trimming pared 2 bases from V and 6 bases from J, leaving 23 bases between. CDR3 protein: CASSFNERTPTGSEAFF. The CDR3 DNA is TGCGCCAGCAGCTTCAACGAACGGACGCCGACGGGATCTGAAGCTTTCTTT.

The CDR3 sequence is CASSRQGTNEKLFF. CDR3 sequence (DNA): TGTGCCAGCAGCCGACAGGGTACTAATGAAAAACTGTTTTTT. J is TRBJ1-4 and V is TRBV7-6, with 7 bases identical to TRBD1. V was pared by 5 bases and J by 2 bases, with 2 bases of the junction left unmatched. Germline values: CDR1 SGHVS, CDR2 FNYEAQ. The CDR3 has 14 amino acids.

CDR3 DNA sequence: TGTGCCAGCAGCTTAGTCCACAGGGGGGCCCACGAGCAGTACTTC. It yields the protein CASSLVHRGAHEQYF. This chain uses TRBV7-3 with TRBJ2-7, with 8 positions matching TRBD1. This CDR3 has 15 amino acids. Germline V gene data show CDR1 as SGHTA and CDR2 as FQGTGA. Trimming removed 2 bases from V and 5 bases from J; junction bases left unmatched: 8.

The genes are TRBV19 and TRBJ2-7; possible D gene TRBD2, 5 bases. The CDR3 has 15 residues. V was pared by 1 base and J by 0 bases, with 10 bases between. Germline V gene lookup returns CDR1 LNHDA and CDR2 SQIVND (reference sequence). The CDR3 protein is CASSIAGMSSYEQYF. The CDR3 DNA reads TGTGCCAGTAGTATAGCGGGGATGAGCTCCTACGAGCAGTACTTC.

This clone appeared a single time. The V call is TRBV9, the J call TRBJ2-3; the match to TRBD2 covers 7 bases. V was pared by 0 bases and J by 4 bases, with 8 bases of the junction left unmatched. From germline, CDR1 is SGDLS and CDR2 YYNGEE. The CDR3 totals 16 residues. The DNA for the CDR3 is TGTGCCAGCAGCGTAGATAACGGGGGGTCGGCAGATACGCAGTATTTT. Protein: CASSVDNGGSADTQYF.